This entry lists 3 T cell receptor beta chains sequenced from one sample in a study of metastatic and nonmetastatic thyroid tumors. Among the patients, none had received any treatment before thyroid surgery. Through MiXCR, TCRdb re-clonotyped the PCR reads. This table has more than 90,000 clones, over 9.5% appearing once. The specimen was blood. Receptors were obtained from a female donor with papillary thyroid cancer or a benign thyroid nodule (not recorded which). Some clones in this sample may be carry-over from other donors' samples.

This clone was seen a few times. The rearrangement joins TRBV27 to TRBJ2-2; TRBD1 aligns across 8 bases. With 4 bases clipped from V and 0 bases from J, the junction kept 1 base outside the gene matches. The CDR3 has 15 residues. Per the germline V gene, CDR1 is MNHEY and CDR2 is SMNVEV (reference sequence). The CDR3: CASSSRGPNTGELFF. The CDR3 DNA reads as TGTGCCAGCAGTTCCAGGGGGCCGAACACCGGGGAGCTGTTTTTT.

This clone was recorded at least ten times. The chain has TRBV10-3 and TRBJ2-5; possibly TRBD2 for D (6 bases). CDR3 size: 15 residues. Trimming stripped 2 bases from V and 5 bases from J, with 15 bases between. CDR1 and CDR2 from the germline V gene are ENHRY and SYGVKD. The CDR3 here is CAISESGGARETQYF. The CDR3, as DNA: TGTGCCATCAGTGAGAGTGGAGGGGCAAGGGAGACCCAGTACTTC.

This clone was counted ten times or more. The gene calls are TRBV5-6 and TRBJ2-3; D is tentatively TRBD1 or TRBD2 (5 bases each). CDR3 length equals 18 residues. V was clipped by 4 bases and J by 4 bases, with 25 bases between them. Germline V gene lookup returns CDR1 SGHDT and CDR2 YYEEEE. As DNA, the CDR3 is TGTGCCAGCAGCATTCAGCCCCCGGGACCTGAAGCTCCAGATACGCAGTATTTT. It specifies CASSIQPPGPEAPDTQYF.